This T cell receptor beta chain stems from a study of T cell responses to AZD1222 COVID-19 vaccine (dated by TCRdb to 2020 to 2022). Broadly, across the study: A total of over 230 trial participants underwent TCR sequencing, of whom around 200 received two doses of AZD1222 and roughly 25 received two doses of the MenACWY control vaccine. Enrollment into the trials was organized by age into subgroups of 18-55, 56-69 and 70-plus years, and those subgroups contained roughly 150, 30 and 60 TCR-sequenced participants, respectively.

Results and caveats for the whole study, not just this receptor: No day 14 peak-response samples were available, so repertoires were characterized only after the peak T cell response. A significant rise in spike-specific TCR breadth and depth was observed after two AZD1222 doses relative to day 0 and relative to MenACWY recipients. Most participants were white British and females outnumbered males, and the authors suggested that clonal diversity may have been underestimated. In the small 56-69-year group, the increase in depth fell short of significance, most likely because of low power. Conclusions about previously exposed vaccinees were limited because only six AZD1222 recipients were SARS-CoV-2 seropositive at baseline. Reportedly, close to half of the unique spike-specific TCRs recognized epitopes lying outside the regions that are mutated in the B.1.351 and B.1.1.7 variants. The whole spike protein was spanned by vaccine-associated CD4 TCRs, and dominant responses were seen in regions 160-218 and 743-854.

The CDR3 regions of human TCRbeta chains were analyzed by immunosequencing. In the source study's methods: TCRs in the repertoires were compared against a reference library of SARS-CoV-2-specific TCRs that had been generated with the MIRA antigen-specificity platform. Breadth was defined as the fraction of unique TCRs that were SARS-CoV-2-associated. Depth was defined as the fraction of total T cells that were SARS-CoV-2-associated. Each spike-specific TCR was assigned to its reactive spike region and to a CD4 or CD8 class using the MIRA data. Log10-transformed breadth and depth values were compared by one-way ANOVA with Sidak's multiple comparisons tests. TCRdb stores this immuneACCESS table with in-frame sequences only. Part of the clones is absent; in the studies checked, under half of the shortfall reflects unresolved V genes, and no reason is known for the rest. The V and J calls and clone size are taken from that table; D and trimming were inferred from the DNA. In all, the sample holds more than 85,000 clones, and over 75% of those were seen once. The ten top clones hold roughly 4.3% of the sample.

From its cysteine to its phenylalanine, the CDR3 spans 13 amino acids. Only the CDR3 portion is preserved as DNA: 39 bases, with reading frame beginning at the first base. After removal of 3 bases from V and 5 bases from J, the junction retains 3 bases not matched to a gene. CDR1 and CDR2 are drawn from the germline V gene: SGHRS, YFSETQ. Turning to this clone: What this receptor recognizes is not known. The sample holds no much larger clone one base away, and base qualities are not on file.

Reading the label with the study, this specimen's time point is: about 28 days (+/-7) after the second vaccine dose. Because spike-specific TCR depth and breadth did not differ between the two schedules, AZD1222 recipients who got a second dose at roughly 4 weeks were pooled with those who got a second dose at roughly 12 weeks. Samples from vaccinated people were obtained from the UK trials COV001 and COV002, which included a single-blind randomized controlled phase 2/3 trial of AZD1222 (ChAdOx1 nCoV-19) in healthy adults. For TCRbeta chain sequencing, PBMC samples were collected from trial participants at day 0 and at day 28 after the second dose.

The sample in question was peripheral blood, obtained 28 days after the second AZD1222 dose. This clonotype was obtained from an adult who received the AZD1222 COVID-19 vaccine. The rearrangement combines TRBV5-1 with TRBJ2-5, with TRBD1 matching 8 junction bases. The DNA reads as follows: TGCGCCAGCAGCTCGGACAGGGTTGAGACCCAGTACTTC. This yields the protein CASSSDRVETQYF.